The sample holds one count of the clone carrying this T cell receptor beta chain. Its antigen is not known. CDR1 is SGHRS and CDR2 is YFSETQ in the germline V gene. V was pared by 6 bases and J by 0 bases, with 1 base between. CDR3 size: 12 residues. The data were obtained in a study of post-analysis software for immune sequencing data. Study results and caveats: With TRBV5-6, TRBV5-1 and TRBV20-1 included, 4 or 5 TRBV segments were more frequent in patients than in controls.

Researchers reported that TCR beta cDNA libraries carried unique molecular identifiers. In TCRdb, the PCR reads were re-called with MiXCR into one record per CDR3 protein. The table lists over 250,000 distinct CDR3 sequences, 36% of them singletons, with around 4.8% in the top ten. Source material: blood. The rearrangement links TRBV5-1 to TRBJ2-6, with D unresolved. The receptor was derived from a girl aged 5-17 years with multiple sclerosis. The CDR3 protein is CASISGANVLTF. CDR3 nucleotide sequence: TGCGCCAGCATCTCTGGGGCCAACGTCCTGACTTTC.